This is a list of T cell receptor beta chains from one sample in a study of CD8+CD57+ T cells in acquired aplastic anemia. A single record per CDR3 protein comes from TCRdb applying MiXCR to the reads. The table lists over 150,000 distinct CDR3 sequences, around 45% of them singletons. Sequencing was done on a sample of sorted CD4+, CD8+, or CD8+CD57+ T cells (not recorded which) from PBMCs. The receptors were sampled from a human donor in good health. CDR3s include the opening cysteine and the closing phenylalanine or tryptophan. A D gene is named only where the DNA matches it firmly. Size tells how often a clone was seen (once, few, many) or the class of an expanded clone, and some rows leave it out.

V gene	J gene	D gene	clone size	CDR3 length	CDR3 DNA	CDR3 protein
TRBV24-1	TRBJ2-2	NA	medium-sized	14	TGTGCCACCATGGACAGCCCGAACACCGGGGAGCTGTTTTTT	CATMDSPNTGELFF
TRBV19	TRBJ1-5	TRBD1	few	16	TGTGCCAGTCGGAACCCGGGACAGGGATGCAATCAGCCCCAGCATTTC	CASRNPGQGCNQPQHF
TRBV2	TRBJ2-3	NA	NA	15	TGTGCCAGCAGTGAAGAGGGGACCGGGGCAGATACGCAGTATTTT	CASSEEGTGADTQYF
TRBV10-2	TRBJ2-7	NA	few	11	TGCGCCAGCGAGGGTTTCGACGAGCAGTACTTC	CASEGFDEQYF
TRBV6-5	TRBJ2-7	TRBD1	NA	15	TGTGCCAGCAGTTCCCGGACAGGGGGGTTTTACGAGCAGTACTTC	CASSSRTGGFYEQYF
TRBV6-4	TRBJ1-1	TRBD1	NA	15	TGTGCCAGCAGTGAGGTCGGGACAGGCGGCACTGAAGCTTTCTTT	CASSEVGTGGTEAFF
TRBV25-1	TRBJ2-7	NA	many	16	TGTGCCAGCAGTCCTAACAGAAGACCAAGCTCCTACGAGCAGTACTTC	CASSPNRRPSSYEQYF
TRBV11-3	TRBJ2-1	TRBD2	many	14	TGTGCCAGCAGGTGGACTAGCGGGCAGAATGAGCAGTTCTTC	CASRWTSGQNEQFF
TRBV10-3	TRBJ2-7	NA	once	14	TGTGCCATCAGTGAGGCGAACGGAGCAGGGGAGCAGTACTTC	CAISEANGAGEQYF
TRBV6-1	TRBJ2-3	NA	NA	15	TGTGCCAGCAGTGAAGGGCCATCCCGCACAGATACGCAGTATTTT	CASSEGPSRTDTQYF
TRBV29-1	TRBJ1-2	NA	NA	14	TGCAGCGTAGTTGACAACGGGGCGTACTATGGCTACACCTTC	CSVVDNGAYYGYTF
TRBV28	TRBJ1-1	TRBD1	few	15	TGTGCCAGCAGTGGACTGACAGGGGGGGGCACTGAAGCTTTCTTT	CASSGLTGGGTEAFF
TRBV6-2/TRBV6-3	TRBJ2-5	TRBD1	NA	19	TGTGCCAGCAGTTACGGCAAGGGGACAGGGGGCGCGTGGCAAGAGACCCAGTACTTC	CASSYGKGTGGAWQETQYF
TRBV2	TRBJ2-3	TRBD2	few	15	TGTGCCAGCAGTGAAGGAGGGAGGGGCACAGATACGCAGTATTTT	CASSEGGRGTDTQYF
TRBV6-5	TRBJ1-6	NA	many	15	TGTGCCAGCAGTTACTCAAGACAGATAAATTCACCCCTCCACTTT	CASSYSRQINSPLHF